This is a list of T cell receptor beta chains from one sample in a study of blood T cell repertoires in COVID-19. TCRdb keeps only in-frame clones here, not all; method: immunoSEQ multiplex PCR. The sample has roughly 200,000 clones; more than 75% are singletons. Sample: peripheral blood. These receptors came from a middle-aged woman with COVID-19, enrolled during active disease. The CDR3 runs from the conserved cysteine through the conserved F or W.

CDR3aa: CASSRDRVNTEAFF; v_gene: TRBV18; j_gene: TRBJ1-1
CDR3aa: CASSPPGLAGDEQFF; v_gene: TRBV3-1/TRBV3-2; j_gene: TRBJ2-1
CDR3aa: CASSQTPPGLAGGNEQFF; v_gene: TRBV3-1/TRBV3-2; j_gene: TRBJ2-1
CDR3aa: CASSYGGARPYGYTF; v_gene: TRBV6-5; j_gene: TRBJ1-2
CDR3aa: CASSRDRGRYEQYF; v_gene: TRBV6-5; j_gene: TRBJ2-7
CDR3aa: CASSLSSGDSYNEQFF; v_gene: TRBV11-3; j_gene: TRBJ2-1
CDR3aa: CAISGGRTGGDPGELFF; v_gene: TRBV10-3; j_gene: TRBJ2-2
CDR3aa: CASSLEAIRYGYTF; v_gene: TRBV5-1; j_gene: TRBJ1-2
CDR3aa: CASSQTGTGEQYF; v_gene: TRBV3-1/TRBV3-2; j_gene: TRBJ2-7
CDR3aa: CASSSGGQTPYEQYF; v_gene: TRBV27; j_gene: TRBJ2-7
CDR3aa: CASSQETSGGPSTDTQYF; v_gene: TRBV5-1; j_gene: TRBJ2-3
CDR3aa: CASSFSMSSSSGYTF; v_gene: TRBV11-1; j_gene: TRBJ1-2
CDR3aa: CASSPSGAFTDTQYF; v_gene: TRBV19; j_gene: TRBJ2-3
CDR3aa: CASSLRRGKGTDTQYF; v_gene: TRBV5-4; j_gene: TRBJ2-3
CDR3aa: CASSFEGQGRYTF; v_gene: TRBV11-2; j_gene: TRBJ1-2
CDR3aa: CASSSGPGQETQYF; v_gene: TRBV19; j_gene: TRBJ2-5
CDR3aa: CASSEVGRGEQFF; v_gene: TRBV2; j_gene: TRBJ2-1
CDR3aa: CASSGQYNYGYTF; v_gene: TRBV10-1; j_gene: TRBJ1-2
CDR3aa: CASSRSLTGMETQYF; v_gene: TRBV11-2; j_gene: TRBJ2-5
CDR3aa: CASSEGTRVHEQFF; v_gene: TRBV10-1; j_gene: TRBJ2-1